This entry features one TCR beta chain sequence. This entry belongs to a study of shared clonotypes between healthy human individuals. The repertoire was sequenced with immunoSEQ multiplex PCR; TCRdb's copy has only in-frame clones and lacks some. The data show nearly 2 million clones, with over 85% seen just once and approximately 1.2% held by the top ten. Trimming removed 3 bases from V and 4 bases from J; junction bases left unmatched: 13. The germline gives CDR1 SGHKS, CDR2 YYEKEE (reference sequence). The CDR3 extends over 18 amino acids. Cells designated naive CD8 were CD45RO-negative and were positively selected for CCR7, with terminally differentiated effector memory CD45RA+ cells excluded.

This TCR was recovered from a man between 18 and 29 years old in good health. The chain links TRBV5-5 to TRBJ2-1; 10 bases align to TRBD2. The material sequenced was naive CD8+ T cells sorted from blood. The CDR3 DNA follows: TGTGCCAGCAGCTGGGAGGGAAGTCTAGCGGGAGAGTACAATGAGCAGTTCTTC. Its protein product is CASSWEGSLAGEYNEQFF.